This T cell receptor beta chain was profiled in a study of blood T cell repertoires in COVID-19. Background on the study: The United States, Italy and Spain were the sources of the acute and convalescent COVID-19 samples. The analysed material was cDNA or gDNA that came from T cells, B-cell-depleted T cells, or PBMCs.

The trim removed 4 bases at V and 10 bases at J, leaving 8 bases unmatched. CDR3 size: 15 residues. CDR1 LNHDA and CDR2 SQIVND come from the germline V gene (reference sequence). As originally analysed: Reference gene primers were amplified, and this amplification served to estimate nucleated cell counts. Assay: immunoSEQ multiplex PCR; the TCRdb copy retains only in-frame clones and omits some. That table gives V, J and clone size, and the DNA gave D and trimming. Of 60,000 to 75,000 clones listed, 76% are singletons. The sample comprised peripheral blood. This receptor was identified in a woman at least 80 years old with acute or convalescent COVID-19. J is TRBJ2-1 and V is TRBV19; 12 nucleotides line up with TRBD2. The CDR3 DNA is TGTGCCAGTAGTACCCTAGCGGGAGGGTCGCAGGAGCAGTTCTTC. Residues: CASSTLAGGSQEQFF.